This is a list of T cell receptor beta chains from one sample in a study of T cell repertoires in cytomegalovirus infection. TCRdb called the reads again in MiXCR, with one record for every CDR3 protein. This table holds fewer than 850,000 distinct CDR3 sequences, under 35% found once. These receptors are not linked to any known antigen. Specimen: cultured CD8+ T cells from PBMCs, collected from culture after CMV antigen stimulation. The receptor source for this set is a human donor in good health (CMV status not recorded). Some clones in this sample may be carry-over from other donors' samples. CDR3s include the opening cysteine and the closing phenylalanine or tryptophan. The D gene is left open where the match is weak. Not all rows give a size; the values are once, few, many and, for expanded clones, a class.

TGTGCCATCCTAGGACAAAGCACAGATACGCAGTATTTT	CAILGQSTDTQYF	-	TRBV2	TRBJ2-3	-
TGTGCCAGCAGCTTAGGCGGCAGTTGGGCTGAAGCTTTCTTT	CASSLGGSWAEAFF	-	TRBV13	TRBJ1-1	few
TGTGCCAGCAGTCCCGGCCGGGCCGGGGAGCTGTTTTTT	CASSPGRAGELFF	-	TRBV27	TRBJ2-2	few
TGTGCCAGCAGCCCGTTCTTTAGAGACAACAACTATGGCTACACCTTC	CASSPFFRDNNYGYTF	-	TRBV9	TRBJ1-2	once
TGTGCCAGCAGCTTAGACCGGGGGACCAGTTGGGCCCAGTACTTC	CASSLDRGTSWAQYF	-	TRBV7-9	TRBJ2-5	few
TGTGCCAGCAGCTACCGGGACAGGGTGTTTGGGGGGACAAAAAACATTCAGTACTTC	CASSYRDRVFGGTKNIQYF	TRBD1	TRBV7-8	TRBJ2-4	many
TGTGCCTGCCGGAAGGGACAGGGCAACACCGGGGAGCTGTTTTTT	CACRKGQGNTGELFF	TRBD1	TRBV6-1	TRBJ2-2	many
TGTGCCACCAGCAGGACTAGTAGCTCCTACAATGAGCAGTTCTTC	CATSRTSSSYNEQFF	-	TRBV15	TRBJ2-1	-
TGCAGCGTTGATCAGGGCTTAGGCCCGGGGGCTTTCTTT	CSVDQGLGPGAFF	-	TRBV29-1	TRBJ1-1	few
TGTGCCAGCAGCTTGGACAGTTCTGGGGATGAGCAGTTCTTC	CASSLDSSGDEQFF	-	TRBV28	TRBJ2-1	-
TGTGCCAGCAGTTCGCACAATGAGCAGTTCTTC	CASSSHNEQFF	-	TRBV27	TRBJ2-1	-
TGTGCCAGCAGCTTAGCACGGGGGGGCAGATACGAGCAGTACTTC	CASSLARGGRYEQYF	TRBD2	TRBV7-6	TRBJ2-7	-
TGCGCCAGCAGCCTCGGACTGCCTCGGGGGCAGTTCTTC	CASSLGLPRGQFF	-	TRBV5-1	TRBJ2-1	few
TGTGCCAGCAGTACACAGGGGGCTGCGGCCAAAAACATTCAGTACTTC	CASSTQGAAAKNIQYF	TRBD1	TRBV27	TRBJ2-4	few
TGCAGTGCTAGAGATAGTTATACGAGGGGGGGCGATGAGCAGTTCTTC	CSARDSYTRGGDEQFF	-	TRBV20-1	TRBJ2-1	-
TGTGCCAGCAGCCAATTAGGAGGGAACACTGAAGCTTTCTTT	CASSQLGGNTEAFF	-	TRBV14	TRBJ1-1	few
TGCGCCAGCAGCCCACAGACAGAGTCCACGAAACTTTATGGCTACACCTTC	CASSPQTESTKLYGYTF	-	TRBV4-3	TRBJ1-2	few
TGTGCCAGCAGGCTAGCGTTGACAGATACGCAGTATTTT	CASRLALTDTQYF	-	TRBV12-3/TRBV12-4	TRBJ2-3	many
TGTGCCACCATGGGAAGTTACGAGCAGTACTTC	CATMGSYEQYF	-	TRBV2	TRBJ2-7	-
TGCGCCAGCAGCCAAGTGAAGGGAACCTACGAGCAGTACTTC	CASSQVKGTYEQYF	-	TRBV4-1	TRBJ2-7	-
TGTGCCAGCCGACAGGGACTTGGGTATGGCTACACCTTC	CASRQGLGYGYTF	TRBD1	TRBV19	TRBJ1-2	few
TGTGCCACCAGCAGAGACCGGGGAGGGGCTAATTCACCCCTCCACTTT	CATSRDRGGANSPLHF	-	TRBV15	TRBJ1-6	-
TGTGCCAGCAGCGAAGAGGGGGATTTGACAGCCCAGGGTACTGAAGCTTTCTTT	CASSEEGDLTAQGTEAFF	-	TRBV6-1	TRBJ1-1	-
TGTGCCATACTACTTGAGGGACTAGCGGGGTCGAACACCGGGGAGCTGTTTTTT	CAILLEGLAGSNTGELFF	TRBD2	TRBV10-3	TRBJ2-2	-
TGTGCCAGTAGTAACTGGACAGTTCAAGAGACCCAGTACTTC	CASSNWTVQETQYF	-	TRBV19	TRBJ2-5	-
TGCGCCAGCAGCCAAGTATCCATCCCCCGTGGAGCCAAAAACATTCAGTACTTC	CASSQVSIPRGAKNIQYF	-	TRBV4-1	TRBJ2-4	few
TGTGCCAGCAGCCCCGGGACCGGGGAGCTGTTTTTT	CASSPGTGELFF	-	TRBV7-6	TRBJ2-2	many
TGTGCCAGCTCACCACAATCGGCAGGGACAGCCACTGAAGCTTTCTTT	CASSPQSAGTATEAFF	TRBD1	TRBV18	TRBJ1-1	many
TGTGCCAGTAGCCCCGAGGGTTCGCCCGAAAAACTGTTTTTT	CASSPEGSPEKLFF	-	TRBV19	TRBJ1-4	few
TGTGCCAGTACTTGGTCCACAGATACGCAGTATTTT	CASTWSTDTQYF	-	TRBV5-6	TRBJ2-3	-
TGTGCCAGCAGTTTCGAAGGGATTGAAGCTTTCTTT	CASSFEGIEAFF	-	TRBV12-3/TRBV12-4	TRBJ1-1	-
TGTGCCAGCAGCTTAGTGGCCAGGGAGCTGTTTTTT	CASSLVARELFF	-	TRBV7-6	TRBJ2-2	-
TGTGCCAGCAGTTACTCGATGACTTCGGACGTCGGGCACCAAGAGACCCAGTACTTC	CASSYSMTSDVGHQETQYF	-	TRBV6-2/TRBV6-3	TRBJ2-5	-
TGTGCCAGCTCGGGACAGATAAGGACTAGCGGGAGGCAGTTCTTC	CASSGQIRTSGRQFF	TRBD2	TRBV28	TRBJ2-1	many
TGTGCCAGCAGCCCGGGACAGGCTGGCTATGGCTACACCTTC	CASSPGQAGYGYTF	TRBD1	TRBV7-9	TRBJ1-2	-
TGTGCCAGCAGCTTAGGGGCGGACTACAATGAGCAGTTCTTC	CASSLGADYNEQFF	-	TRBV7-6	TRBJ2-1	many
TGTGCCAGCAGGTCTTCGGATACGAGTTCACCCCTCCACTTT	CASRSSDTSSPLHF	-	TRBV7-3	TRBJ1-6	few
TGTGCCAGCAGTTTCCTCCTAGAGACAGGGGCCTACGAGCAGTACTTC	CASSFLLETGAYEQYF	TRBD1	TRBV5-6	TRBJ2-7	-
TGTGCCAGCAGCCAAGAGCCGCAGGTGAACACTGAAGCTTTCTTT	CASSQEPQVNTEAFF	-	TRBV14	TRBJ1-1	-
TGTGCCAGCAGCCCTAGAGAGTTTAACTATGGCTACACCTTC	CASSPREFNYGYTF	-	TRBV7-6	TRBJ1-2	few
TGCAGTGCTAGTCATCACCAAATGAACACTGAAGCTTTCTTT	CSASHHQMNTEAFF	-	TRBV20-1	TRBJ1-1	-
TGTGCCAGCAGTGAAGAGGAGGGGCGAGTCTATGGCTACACCTTC	CASSEEEGRVYGYTF	-	TRBV6-1	TRBJ1-2	few
TGTGCCATCAGTTTAGTGGGAGGCAACTATGGCTACACCTTC	CAISLVGGNYGYTF	-	TRBV10-3	TRBJ1-2	many
TGCGCCAGCAGCCAGTTCAGGGGGCGAAGATCTCCCCAGCATTTT	CASSQFRGRRSPQHF	TRBD1	TRBV4-3	TRBJ1-5	few
TGTGCCAGCAGAGGTGTCAGGGGAAATACCGGGGAGCTGTTTTTT	CASRGVRGNTGELFF	-	TRBV6-2/TRBV6-3	TRBJ2-2	few